The 13 T cell receptor beta chains below were found in one sample sequenced in a study of T cell repertoires in aging, cancer and after chemotherapy. The template was genomic DNA from peripheral blood, not RNA. TRB rearrangements spanning V, D and J were amplified using mixed TRB-A/B primers. A single record per CDR3 protein comes from TCRdb applying MiXCR to the multiplex PCR reads. The sample has 4,000 or so distinct CDR3 sequences, 25% to 30% seen once. Sequencing input: blood. The receptors were sampled from a human donor in good health.

This clonotype is termed medium-sized. The V and J genes are TRBV30 and TRBJ1-2, with D tentatively TRBD1 (5 bases). The germline V gene encodes CDR1 GTSNPN and CDR2 SVGIG (reference sequence). V was cut by 0 bases and J by 5 bases, with 16 bases left in between. There are 15 residues in the CDR3. CDR3 DNA: TGTGCCTGGAGTGTTCTAAGGGGCAATCGGTATGGCTACACCTTC. This gives the protein CAWSVLRGNRYGYTF.

This clonotype appeared once. A junction boundary mismatches the germline segment, possibly from a read error. This rearrangement joins TRBV7-6 to TRBJ1-2, with 9 positions matching TRBD1. The CDR3 totals 14 residues. Germline V CDR1 and CDR2: SGHVS, FNYEAQ. The CDR3 sequence is CTSSPTGGSGGYTF. In nucleotides, the CDR3 is TGTACCAGCAGCCCGACAGGGGGTTCGGGGGGCTACACCTTC.

The chain carries TRBV7-2 and TRBJ2-2; 7 positions match TRBD2. The CDR3 loop spans 15 amino acids. The V gene end was trimmed by 6 bases and the J gene end by 0 bases; junction bases not matched to a gene: 4. Looked up from germline, CDR1 is SGHTA and CDR2 is FQGNSA. CDR3 in DNA: TGTGCCAGCAGTAGAACTAGCGCGAACACCGGGGAGCTGTTTTTT. It encodes CASSRTSANTGELFF.

By frequency in the sample, this clonotype is medium-sized. CDR3 in amino acids: CASGTLNTGELFF. CDR3 in DNA: TGTGCCAGCGGGACACTAAACACCGGGGAGCTGTTTTTT. This rearrangement joins TRBV27 to TRBJ2-2, with TRBD1 as a possible D gene (6 bases). The CDR3 extends over 13 amino acids. V was trimmed by 8 bases and J by 2 bases, leaving 9 bases between them. Germline CDR1 is MNHEY and CDR2 is SMNVEV (reference sequence).

This clonotype is medium-sized within its sample. The chain recombines TRBV6-1 with TRBJ1-4; D is unresolved. Germline V gene sequence: CDR1 MNHNS, CDR2 SASEGT. Between the trimmed V and J ends, which lost 8 bases and 5 bases, there was a span of 6 bases. The CDR3 loop spans 11 amino acids. CDR3 DNA: TGTGCCAGCGGTTGGAATGAAAAACTGTTTTTT. It yields the protein CASGWNEKLFF.

The J gene is TRBJ2-7, the V gene TRBV5-5, with TRBD2 matching 8 bases. Trimming at V came to 3 bases and at J to 2 bases, leaving 10 bases not matched to a gene. In germline, CDR1 is SGHKS, CDR2 YYEKEE (reference sequence). This CDR3 region has 16 residues. The CDR3 sequence: CASSSQPSGPTYEQYF. In DNA, the CDR3 is TGTGCCAGCAGCTCTCAGCCTAGCGGGCCGACCTACGAGCAGTACTTC.

V and J are TRBV19 and TRBJ2-1, with 7 bases lining up with TRBD1. The CDR3 consists of 16 residues. V trimming: 4 bases; J trimming: 2 bases; junction bases outside the gene matches: 8. Germline V gives CDR1 LNHDA, CDR2 SQIVND (reference sequence). CDR3 sequence: CASSTDRTGPYNEQFF. The CDR3 nucleotides are TGTGCCAGTAGTACAGACAGGACAGGCCCCTACAATGAGCAGTTCTTC.

The chain combines TRBV10-3 with TRBJ1-1; 9 bases are a match to TRBD1. Germline-derived CDR1 and CDR2 are ENHRY and SYGVKD. The ends lost 6 bases at V and 1 base at J; junction bases unmatched: 6. The CDR3 covers 15 residues. Written as DNA, the CDR3 is TGTGCCATCAGCGAGACAGGGGGATGGAACACTGAAGCTTTCTTT. This translates into CAISETGGWNTEAFF.

With regard to this clonotype: The junction and the germline gene differ at one end; a read error may be behind it. CDR3 in amino acids: CASSQDKATNEKLFF. The CDR3 DNA follows: TGCGCCAGCAGCCAAGACAAAGCAACTAATGAAAAACTGTTTTTT. The rearrangement uses TRBV5-4 and TRBJ1-4; no definite D call. The CDR3 contains 15 residues. Germline values: CDR1 SGHNT, CDR2 YYREEE (reference sequence).

This clonotype was seen just once. In nucleotides, the CDR3 is TGCAGTGCGCCACGACTAGCGGGAGAACGGGAGCAGTTCTTC. Translated, it gives CSAPRLAGEREQFF. The chain combines TRBV20-1 with TRBJ2-1; 12 positions agree with TRBD2. The CDR3 has 14 amino acids. Unmatched junction bases numbered 10, after V lost 6 bases and J lost 10 bases. Germline CDR1 DFQATT, CDR2 SNEGSKA (reference sequence).

This clonotype appeared a few times. This chain connects TRBV24-1 to TRBJ2-7; no definite D call. The CDR3 is made up of 14 amino acids. V dropped 3 bases and J dropped 7 bases, with 15 bases sitting between them. Germline-derived CDR1 and CDR2 are KGHDR and SFDVKD. The chain's CDR3 is CATSDPGPAGEQYF. The DNA of the CDR3 is TGTGCCACCAGTGATCCTGGCCCGGCCGGAGAGCAGTACTTC.

This clonotype was seen only once. The chain couples TRBV20-1 to TRBJ2-7; a weak D match, TRBD1 (6 bases). V lost 0 bases to trimming and J lost 3 bases, with 18 bases between them. The germline V gene encodes CDR1 DFQATT and CDR2 SNEGSKA (reference sequence). This CDR3 has 16 amino acids. The CDR3: CSARDNRVAGDYEQYF. CDR3 sequence (DNA): TGCAGTGCTAGAGATAACCGGGTAGCAGGGGACTACGAGCAGTACTTC.

Within the sample, this clonotype is medium-sized. The chain couples TRBV6-6 to TRBJ2-2, with 16 nucleotides matching TRBD2. Germline loops: CDR1 MNHNY, CDR2 SVGAGI (reference sequence). The trim removed 6 bases at V and 4 bases at J, leaving 5 bases unmatched. CDR3 length: 17 amino acids. The CDR3 nucleotides are TGTGCCAGCAGGGGGACTAGCGGGAGGGCGATCACCGGGGAGCTGTTTTTT. This codes for CASRGTSGRAITGELFF.